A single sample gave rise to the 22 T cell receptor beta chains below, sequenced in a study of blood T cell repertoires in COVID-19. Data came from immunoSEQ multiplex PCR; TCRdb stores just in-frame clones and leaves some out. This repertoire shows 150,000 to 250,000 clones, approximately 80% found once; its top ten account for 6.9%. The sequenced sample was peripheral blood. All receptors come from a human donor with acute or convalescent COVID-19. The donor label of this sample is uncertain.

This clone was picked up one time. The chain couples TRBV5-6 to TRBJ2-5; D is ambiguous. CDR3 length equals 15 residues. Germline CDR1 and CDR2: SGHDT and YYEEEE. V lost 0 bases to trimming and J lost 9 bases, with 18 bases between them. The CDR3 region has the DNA TGTGCCAGCAGCTTGGTCGTTGGGCAAGAGAGTTCCCAGTACTTC. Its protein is CASSLVVGQESSQYF.

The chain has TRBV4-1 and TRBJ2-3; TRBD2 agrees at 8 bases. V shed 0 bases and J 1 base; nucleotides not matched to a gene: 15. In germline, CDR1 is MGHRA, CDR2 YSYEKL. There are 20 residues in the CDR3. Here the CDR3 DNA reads TGCGCCAGCAGCCAAGATCCAAGCGGGAGCCGATGGAGTCGCACAGATACGCAGTATTTT. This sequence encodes CASSQDPSGSRWSRTDTQYF.

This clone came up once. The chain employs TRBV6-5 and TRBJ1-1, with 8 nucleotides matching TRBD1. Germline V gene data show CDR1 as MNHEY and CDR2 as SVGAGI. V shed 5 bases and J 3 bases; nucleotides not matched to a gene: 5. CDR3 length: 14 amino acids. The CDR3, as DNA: TGTGCCAGCAGTCCTCAGGGGGCATACACTGAAGCTTTCTTT. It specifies CASSPQGAYTEAFF.

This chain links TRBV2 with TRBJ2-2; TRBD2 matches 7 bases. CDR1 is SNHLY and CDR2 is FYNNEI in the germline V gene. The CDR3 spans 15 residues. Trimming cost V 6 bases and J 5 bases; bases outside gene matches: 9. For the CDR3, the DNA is TGTGCCAGCAGGAAGGTGGGAGGGCAAACCGGGGAGCTGTTTTTT. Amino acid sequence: CASRKVGGQTGELFF.

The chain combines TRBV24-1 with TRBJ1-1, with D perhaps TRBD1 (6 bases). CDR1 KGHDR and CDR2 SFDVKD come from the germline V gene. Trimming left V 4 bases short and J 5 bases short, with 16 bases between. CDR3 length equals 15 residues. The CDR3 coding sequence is TGTGCCACCAGTGAGTCTGTACCAGGGGTGACTGAAGCTTTCTTT. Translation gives CATSESVPGVTEAFF.

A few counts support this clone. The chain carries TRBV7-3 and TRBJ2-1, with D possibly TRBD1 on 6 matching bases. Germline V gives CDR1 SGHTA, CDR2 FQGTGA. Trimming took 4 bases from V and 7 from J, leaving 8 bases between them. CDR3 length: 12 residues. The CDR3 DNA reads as TGTGCCAGCAGCTCGGACAGAAATGAGCAGTTCTTC. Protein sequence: CASSSDRNEQFF.

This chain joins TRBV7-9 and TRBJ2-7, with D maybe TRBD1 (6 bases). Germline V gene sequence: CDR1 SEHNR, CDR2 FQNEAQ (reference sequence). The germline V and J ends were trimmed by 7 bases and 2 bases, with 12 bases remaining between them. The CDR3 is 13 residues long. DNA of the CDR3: TGTGCCAGCAAACGGACAGACGCCTACGAGCAGTACTTC. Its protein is CASKRTDAYEQYF.

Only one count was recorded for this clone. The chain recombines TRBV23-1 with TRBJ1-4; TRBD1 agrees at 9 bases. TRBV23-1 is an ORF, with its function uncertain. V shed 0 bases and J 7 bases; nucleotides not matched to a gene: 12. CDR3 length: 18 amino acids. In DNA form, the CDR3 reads TGCGCCAGCAGTCAATCGATGAAGGGGACAGGGAAGGGTGAAAAACTGTTTTTT. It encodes CASSQSMKGTGKGEKLFF.

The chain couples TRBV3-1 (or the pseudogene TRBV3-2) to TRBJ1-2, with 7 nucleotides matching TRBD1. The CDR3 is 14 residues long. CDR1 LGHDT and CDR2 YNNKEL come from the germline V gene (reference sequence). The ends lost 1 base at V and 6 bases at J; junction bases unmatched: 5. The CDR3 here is CASSQAAGGNGYTF. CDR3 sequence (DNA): TGTGCCAGCAGCCAAGCGGCAGGGGGGAATGGCTACACCTTC.

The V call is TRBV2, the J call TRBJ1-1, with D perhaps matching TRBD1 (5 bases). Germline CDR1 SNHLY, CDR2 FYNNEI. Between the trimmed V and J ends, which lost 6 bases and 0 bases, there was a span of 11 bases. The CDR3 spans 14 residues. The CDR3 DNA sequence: TGTGCCAGCAGCTCCAGGGTTATGAACACTGAAGCTTTCTTT. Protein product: CASSSRVMNTEAFF. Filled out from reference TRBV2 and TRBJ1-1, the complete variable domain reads EPEVTQTPSHQVTQMGQEVILRCVPISNHLYFYWYRQILGQKVEFLVSFYNNEISEKSEIFDDQFSVERPDGSNFTLKIRSTKLEDSAMYFCASSSRVMNTEAFFGQGTRLTVV.

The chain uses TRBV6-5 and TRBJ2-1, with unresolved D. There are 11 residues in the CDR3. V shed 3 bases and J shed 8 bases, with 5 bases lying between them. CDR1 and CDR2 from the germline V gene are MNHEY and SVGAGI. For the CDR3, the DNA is TGTGCCAGCAGTTATCGGGATGAGCAGTTCTTC. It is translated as CASSYRDEQFF.

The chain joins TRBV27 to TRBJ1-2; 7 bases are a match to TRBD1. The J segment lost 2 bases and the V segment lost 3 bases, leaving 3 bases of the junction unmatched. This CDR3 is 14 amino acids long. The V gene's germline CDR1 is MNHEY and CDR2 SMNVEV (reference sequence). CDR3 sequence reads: CASSLGTANYGYTF. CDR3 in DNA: TGTGCCAGCAGTTTGGGGACAGCGAACTATGGCTACACCTTC.

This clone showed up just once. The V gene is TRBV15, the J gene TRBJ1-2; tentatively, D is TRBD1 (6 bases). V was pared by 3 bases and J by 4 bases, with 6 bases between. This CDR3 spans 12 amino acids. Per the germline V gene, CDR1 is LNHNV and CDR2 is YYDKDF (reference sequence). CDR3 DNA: TGTGCCACCAGCAGGGACAGCTATGGCTACACCTTC. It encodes CATSRDSYGYTF.

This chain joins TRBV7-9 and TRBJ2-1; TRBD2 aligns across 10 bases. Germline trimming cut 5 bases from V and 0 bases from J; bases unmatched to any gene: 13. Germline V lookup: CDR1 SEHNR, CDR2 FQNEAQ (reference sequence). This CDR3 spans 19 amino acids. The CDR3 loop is CASSPPVVASGSSYNEQFF. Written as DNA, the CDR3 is TGTGCCAGCAGCCCCCCAGTGGTGGCTAGCGGGAGCTCCTACAATGAGCAGTTCTTC.

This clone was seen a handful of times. Here the CDR3 DNA reads TGTGCCAGCAGTTTCCCGACTAGCGGGGCTAACAATGAGCAGTTCTTC. It yields the protein CASSFPTSGANNEQFF. The V gene is TRBV6-5, the J gene TRBJ2-1; TRBD2 agrees at 11 bases. J lost 5 bases, V lost 4 bases, and 7 bases had no gene match. Germline CDR1 and CDR2: MNHEY and SVGAGI. This CDR3 has 16 residues.

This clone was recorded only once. The CDR3 DNA sequence: TGTGCCAGCAGCTTGGGGACTAGCGGGAGGGCCGGGAGCGAGCAGTACTTC. Residues: CASSLGTSGRAGSEQYF. The rearrangement links TRBV5-4 to TRBJ2-7, with 15 bases lining up with TRBD2. After removal of 0 bases from V and 6 bases from J, the junction contained 7 bases not matched to a gene. CDR1 is SGHNT, CDR2 YYREEE, per germline (reference sequence). There are 17 residues in the CDR3.

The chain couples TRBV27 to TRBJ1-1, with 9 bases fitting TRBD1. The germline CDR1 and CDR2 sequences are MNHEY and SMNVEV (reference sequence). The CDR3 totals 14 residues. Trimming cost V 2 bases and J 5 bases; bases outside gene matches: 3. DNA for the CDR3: TGTGCCAGCAGTTTACACAGGGGGCAAACTGAAGCTTTCTTT. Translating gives CASSLHRGQTEAFF.

CDR3 loop: CASSSSGTRTGELFF. CDR3 DNA sequence: TGTGCCAGCAGCTCGTCCGGGACAAGGACCGGGGAGCTGTTTTTT. The rearrangement links TRBV5-5 to TRBJ2-2, with TRBD1 as a possible D gene (6 bases). The CDR3 has 15 residues. Germline-derived CDR1 and CDR2 are SGHKS and YYEKEE (reference sequence). The V gene lost 3 bases and the J gene lost 5 bases, with 14 bases spanning the gap.

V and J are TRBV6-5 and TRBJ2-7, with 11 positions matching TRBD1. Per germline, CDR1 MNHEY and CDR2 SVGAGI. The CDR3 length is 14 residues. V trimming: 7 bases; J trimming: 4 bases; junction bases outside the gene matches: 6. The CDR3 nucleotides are TGTGCCAGCATCTTCCGGGACAGGGGGTACGAGCAGTACTTC. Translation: CASIFRDRGYEQYF.

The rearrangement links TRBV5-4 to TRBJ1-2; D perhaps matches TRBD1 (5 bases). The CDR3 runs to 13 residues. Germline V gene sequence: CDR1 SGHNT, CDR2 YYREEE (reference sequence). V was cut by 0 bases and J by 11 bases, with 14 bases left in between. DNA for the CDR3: TGTGCCAGCAGCTTGGGGGACTTTTGGACATACACCTTC. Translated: CASSLGDFWTYTF.

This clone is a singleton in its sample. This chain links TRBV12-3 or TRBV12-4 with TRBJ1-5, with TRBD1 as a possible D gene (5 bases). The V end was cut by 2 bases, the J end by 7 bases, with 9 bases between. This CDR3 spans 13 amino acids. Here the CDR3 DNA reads TGTGCCAGCAGTTTACAGGGATGGCAGCCCCAGCATTTT. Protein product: CASSLQGWQPQHF.

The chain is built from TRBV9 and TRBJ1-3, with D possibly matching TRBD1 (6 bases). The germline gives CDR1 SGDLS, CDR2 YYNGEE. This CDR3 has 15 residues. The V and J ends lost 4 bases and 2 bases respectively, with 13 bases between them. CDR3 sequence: CASSPQGFAGNTIYF. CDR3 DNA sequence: TGTGCCAGCAGCCCCCAGGGGTTTGCTGGAAACACCATATATTTT.